These 20 T cell receptor beta chains share one sample of origin, sequenced in a study of T cells in localized non-small cell lung cancer. Profiled with immunoSEQ multiplex PCR; TCRdb holds only in-frame clones, not every one. The table shows about 34,000 clones, with about 90% occurring only once. Sample: peripheral blood, taken before any cancer treatment. These TCRs come from a woman between 35 and 70 years old with stage I lung adenocarcinoma.

The chain carries TRBV5-1 and TRBJ1-5; TRBD1 is a possible D gene (5 bases). The germline gives CDR1 SGHRS, CDR2 YFSETQ. The CDR3 length is 15 residues. Trimming removed 0 bases at V and 3 bases at J, with 10 bases between. CDR3 protein: CASSLEAGFNQPQHF. In DNA form, the CDR3 reads TGCGCCAGCAGCTTGGAGGCAGGGTTCAATCAGCCCCAGCATTTT.

The chain recombines TRBV6-6 with TRBJ2-7; D unresolved. V dropped 6 bases and J dropped 5 bases, with 11 bases sitting between them. Germline V gene lookup returns CDR1 MNHNY and CDR2 SVGAGI (reference sequence). CDR3 length equals 12 residues. As DNA, the CDR3 is TGTGCCAGCAGCCCGGACCTGAACGAGCAGTACTTC. It translates to CASSPDLNEQYF.

For the CDR3, the DNA is TGCGCCAGCAGCCAAGCTTATGGGGTAGCGGGAGACCAAGAGACCCAGTACTTC. Amino acid sequence: CASSQAYGVAGDQETQYF. The chain employs TRBV4-3 and TRBJ2-5; TRBD2 matches at 9 bases. Germline CDR1 and CDR2: LGHNA and YSLEER. V dropped 1 base and J dropped 0; count of bases not matched to a gene: 9. The CDR3 sequence is 18 residues long.

The rearrangement joins TRBV28 to TRBJ1-3; TRBD1 might be the D (5 bases). CDR1 MDHEN and CDR2 SYDVKM come from the germline V gene. The CDR3 consists of 16 residues. V lost 6 bases and J lost 1, with 16 bases in between. CDR3 protein: CASSSPQWGSGNTIYF. In nucleotides, the CDR3 is TGTGCCAGCAGCTCCCCTCAGTGGGGGTCTGGAAACACCATATATTTT.

The J gene is TRBJ2-3, the V gene TRBV19; TRBD1 is a possible D gene (6 bases). This CDR3 spans 14 amino acids. Germline CDR1 LNHDA, CDR2 SQIVND (reference sequence). V was clipped by 1 base and J by 8 bases, with 13 bases between them. The CDR3 coding sequence is TGTGCCAGTAGTATAGTTGGGACACACGTTACGCAGTATTTT. Residues: CASSIVGTHVTQYF.

The V and J genes are TRBV5-6 and TRBJ1-2, with D unresolved. The V end lost 4 bases, the J end lost 4 bases, and 8 bases lay between the germline ends. Germline CDR1 and CDR2: SGHDT and YYEEEE. This CDR3 is built from 12 residues. In nucleotides, the CDR3 is TGTGCCAGCAGCCCAGGAGCCTATGGCTACACCTTC. Its translation: CASSPGAYGYTF.

The rearrangement uses TRBV5-1 and TRBJ2-5; 7 bases agree with TRBD2. The CDR3 extends over 16 amino acids. Germline CDR1 and CDR2: SGHRS and YFSETQ. The V and J ends lost 2 bases and 7 bases, in that order; junction bases with no gene match: 14. The CDR3 nucleotides read TGCGCCAGCAGCTTACGGTCTACTAGCGTTATAGGGACCCAGTACTTC. As protein: CASSLRSTSVIGTQYF.

This clone was found a few times. The gene calls are TRBV6-5 and TRBJ1-3; TRBD1 might be the D (5 bases). The V end lost 0 bases, the J end lost 9 bases, and 9 bases lay between the germline ends. Germline-derived CDR1 and CDR2 are MNHEY and SVGAGI. The CDR3 contains 13 residues. The CDR3 DNA reads TGTGCCAGCAGTTACTCGGGGGGTAGCACCATATATTTT. Its translation is CASSYSGGSTIYF.

The genes are TRBV10-2 and TRBJ2-7, with a weak D call TRBD1 (5 bases). V gave up 0 bases and J gave up 1 base, with 10 bases separating them. From germline, CDR1 is WSHSY and CDR2 SAAADI. This CDR3 contains 15 residues. The CDR3 nucleotides read TGCGCCAGCAGTGAGTCGAGTACAGGTTCCTACGAGCAGTACTTC. Residues: CASSESSTGSYEQYF.

This chain uses TRBV27 with TRBJ2-2; D perhaps matches TRBD1 (6 bases). V was trimmed by 3 bases and J by 6 bases, leaving 11 bases between them. Per the germline V gene, CDR1 is MNHEY and CDR2 is SMNVEV (reference sequence). This CDR3 has 14 amino acids. CDR3 protein: CASSLAGDPGELFF. For the CDR3, the DNA is TGTGCCAGCAGTTTGGCAGGGGACCCCGGGGAGCTGTTTTTT.

The DNA for the CDR3 is TGTGCCAGCAGCTTAGGATCCGTAACTGAAGCTTTCTTT. Protein: CASSLGSVTEAFF. The rearrangement uses TRBV7-8 and TRBJ1-1; D not certain. Germline V gives CDR1 SGHVS, CDR2 FQNEAQ. This CDR3 is built from 13 residues. Between the trimmed V and J ends, which lost 1 base and 5 bases, there was a span of 8 bases.

The chain is built from TRBV27 and TRBJ1-2; D is unclear. Germline CDR1 is MNHEY and CDR2 is SMNVEV (reference sequence). The CDR3 extends over 14 amino acids. The V and J ends lost 2 bases and 6 bases respectively, with 13 bases between them. The CDR3 region is CASSLGSSTDGYTF. The CDR3, as DNA: TGTGCCAGCAGTTTAGGATCATCCACGGATGGCTACACCTTC.

CDR3 sequence (DNA): TGTGCCAGCCACGGGACATCGAACACTGAAGCTTTCTTT. It yields the protein CASHGTSNTEAFF. The chain is built from TRBV6-5 and TRBJ1-1; weak D call: TRBD1 (6 bases). Trimming took 8 bases from V and 1 from J, leaving 11 bases between them. CDR3 size: 13 residues. Germline loops: CDR1 MNHEY, CDR2 SVGAGI.

The chain carries TRBV7-9 and TRBJ2-7, with D possibly matching TRBD1 (6 bases). Deletions cut 5 bases from V and 3 bases from J, with 17 bases between. The V gene's germline CDR1 is SEHNR and CDR2 FQNEAQ (reference sequence). This CDR3 has 15 amino acids. This chain's CDR3 is CASSDSGTFHYEQYF. The CDR3 DNA follows: TGTGCCAGCAGCGACTCCGGGACATTCCACTACGAGCAGTACTTC.

The rearrangement uses TRBV27 and TRBJ2-3; D gene unclear. The V gene's germline CDR1 is MNHEY and CDR2 SMNVEV (reference sequence). CDR3 length: 14 residues. V lost 8 bases, J lost 0 bases, and 12 bases lay in between. This chain's CDR3 is CASFRTGSTDTQYF. Written as DNA, the CDR3 is TGTGCCAGCTTTAGGACGGGTAGCACAGATACGCAGTATTTT.

This chain connects TRBV6-5 to TRBJ2-2, with D maybe TRBD1 (5 bases). This CDR3 has 16 amino acids. V was cut by 2 bases and J by 4 bases, with 14 bases left in between. Germline loops: CDR1 MNHEY, CDR2 SVGAGI. The CDR3 protein is CASSYASGASTGELFF. The CDR3, as DNA: TGTGCCAGCAGTTACGCGTCTGGGGCCAGCACCGGGGAGCTGTTTTTT.

The chain's CDR3 is CASRARGGNTEAFF. Written as DNA, the CDR3 is TGTGCCAGCAGGGCCAGGGGTGGGAACACTGAAGCTTTCTTT. J is TRBJ1-1 and V is TRBV2, with D perhaps matching TRBD1 (6 bases). CDR3 size: 14 residues. V dropped 6 bases and J dropped 1 base, with 12 bases sitting between them. Germline values: CDR1 SNHLY, CDR2 FYNNEI.

The rearrangement uses TRBV7-3 and TRBJ2-7; tentative D call: TRBD2 (6 bases). Germline V gene sequence: CDR1 SGHTA, CDR2 FQGTGA. The CDR3 is 14 amino acids. Deletions cut 3 bases from V and 6 bases from J, with 15 bases between. CDR3 in DNA: TGTGCCAGCAGCTTGGGCGGGGAGTTGGCCGAGCAGTACTTC. It is translated as CASSLGGELAEQYF.

The rearrangement joins TRBV9 to TRBJ2-5; 9 bases match TRBD1. The V gene end was trimmed by 3 bases and the J gene end by 4 bases; junction bases not matched to a gene: 16. This CDR3 has 18 amino acids. Germline CDR1 reads SGDLS; CDR2 reads YYNGEE. The CDR3 sequence: CASSARLDPGQGLETQYF. As DNA, the CDR3 is TGTGCCAGCAGCGCGCGGTTAGATCCGGGACAGGGTTTAGAGACCCAGTACTTC.

This clone was detected only a few times. The chain carries TRBV4-1 and TRBJ2-7; D is possibly TRBD2 (7 bases). This CDR3 is 14 amino acids long. The germline gives CDR1 MGHRA, CDR2 YSYEKL. Trimming shortened V by 6 bases and J by 7 bases, and 19 bases separated the two germline ends. The CDR3 protein is CASSREGGGGEQYF. CDR3 bases: TGCGCCAGCAGTCGAGAGGGCGGGGGCGGGGAGCAGTACTTC.